This T cell receptor (beta chain) is drawn from a study of blood T cell repertoires in COVID-19. Overall study: The samples span acute and convalescent COVID-19 from the United States, Italy and Spain. T cells, B-cell-depleted T cells, or PBMCs provided the cDNA or gDNA that served as material.

CDR3 length equals 13 residues. Using immunoSEQ multiplex PCR, the repertoire was profiled, and TCRdb retains in-frame clones only, with some absent. Among hundreds of thousands of clones listed, around 87% were seen once. Everyone who took part was about 18 to 90 years old, and they came from about two dozen US areas. The sequenced sample consisted of PBMCs or T cells enriched from blood (not recorded which). The chain carries TRBV12-2 and TRBJ2-7; the D call TRBD1 from the table was never checked on the DNA. TRBV12-2 is a listed pseudogene. The sequence was collected from a man between 18 and 35 years old who had recovered from COVID-19. The CDR3 nucleotides read TGTGCAAGTCGCTTAACAGAGCCTTACGAGCAGTACTTC. It codes for CASRLTEPYEQYF.